This entry features one T cell receptor beta chain sequence. Its target is not known. This CDR3 has 17 amino acids. Germline-derived CDR1 and CDR2 are MNHNS and SASEGT. The V segment lost 0 bases and the J segment 4 bases; nucleotides outside the gene matches: 7. Specified time point: cycle 4 day 1 (C4D1), after less than 7 weeks of nivolumab. No patient escaped relapse after autologous stem cell transplantation, and brentuximab vedotin exposure varied. The data belong to a study of PD-1 blockade in classical Hodgkin lymphoma. Background on the study: Nivolumab was given intravenously to patients at 3 mg/kg every 2 weeks. General study points: TCR diversity rose significantly by C4D1 in CD4+ but not CD8+ cells. Individuals who commenced nivolumab within less than 1 year of ASCT were excluded. Whoever responded completely had baseline diversity much like that seen in newly diagnosed patients.

Sequencing was performed with immunoSEQ multiplex PCR; in TCRdb, only in-frame clones are kept and a portion is missing. The table lists 80,000 to 100,000 clones, roughly 91% of them singletons. The receptor was isolated from a human donor with classical Hodgkin lymphoma. The sample was peripheral blood mononuclear cells (PBMCs), taken before the fourth cycle of nivolumab. This rearrangement joins TRBV6-1 to TRBJ2-1; 9 bases map to TRBD2. DNA for the CDR3: TGTGCCAGCAGTGAAGCCAGGGCTAGCGGGAATTACAATGAGCAGTTCTTC. Its translation is CASSEARASGNYNEQFF.